These 23 T cell receptor beta chains were sequenced from one sample in a study of CD4 T cells in relation to SARS-CoV-2 and coronaviruses. Here immunoSEQ multiplex PCR was the method, and the copy in TCRdb shows in-frame clones only, minus some. The data contain around 41,000 clones, 75% to 90% of them seen just once; the ten biggest clones take up 1% to 1.5%. These receptors have no identified antigens. Sequencing was done on a sample of naive CD4+ T cells from PBMCs, cultured in vitro. Subset specified: naive CD4+ T cells isolated by negative enrichment. The receptors here all came from an adult with COVID-19.

This clone was detected only a few times. The chain combines TRBV4-2 with TRBJ1-3, with D unclear. This CDR3 contains 16 residues. Germline V gene lookup returns CDR1 LGHNA and CDR2 YNFKEQ. The V end was cut by 3 bases, the J end by 0 bases, with 12 bases between. DNA of the CDR3: TGTGCCAGCAGCCAGAGGGCCCAGTACTCTGGAAACACCATATATTTT. It is translated as CASSQRAQYSGNTIYF.

The chain couples TRBV10-3 to TRBJ1-5; 9 bases fit TRBD1. The CDR3 totals 16 residues. Germline lookup yields CDR1 ENHRY and CDR2 SYGVKD. V shed 2 bases, J shed 2 bases, and the junction held 4 bases outside the gene matches. The CDR3 DNA is TGTGCCATCAGTGAGACAGGGGGCGTACGCAATCAGCCCCAGCATTTT. Encoded protein: CAISETGGVRNQPQHF.

The chain is built from TRBV14 and TRBJ1-1; D call uncertain. The CDR3 has 13 residues. CDR1 and CDR2 from the germline V gene are SGHDN and FVKESK. V lost 0 bases and J lost 8, with 10 bases in between. The CDR3 here is CASSQEIAREAFF. CDR3 in DNA: TGTGCCAGCAGCCAAGAAATTGCACGGGAAGCTTTCTTT.

The V call is TRBV6-5, the J call TRBJ2-1, with TRBD2 matching 9 bases. The CDR3 is 15 residues long. J was trimmed by 8 bases and V by 8 bases; bases with no gene match: 13. The germline gives CDR1 MNHEY, CDR2 SVGAGI. This CDR3 is CASGASGELKHEQFF. In DNA form, the CDR3 reads TGTGCCAGCGGGGCTAGCGGGGAACTTAAGCATGAGCAGTTCTTC.

V gene TRBV29-1 combines with J gene TRBJ2-1; possible D gene TRBD2, 5 bases. With 4 bases removed from V and 6 bases from J, the gap between germline ends came to 13 bases. The CDR3 extends over 13 amino acids. Germline lookup yields CDR1 SQVTM and CDR2 ANQGSEA. The CDR3 coding sequence is TGCAGCGTTGGTGTCCTAGCTAGCAATGAGCAGTTCTTC. This codes for CSVGVLASNEQFF.

The chain combines TRBV7-9 with TRBJ1-3, with no clear D. CDR1 SEHNR and CDR2 FQNEAQ come from the germline V gene (reference sequence). This CDR3 spans 13 amino acids. Trimming removed 5 bases from V and 4 bases from J, with 9 bases in between. This chain's CDR3 is CASSLVEGNTIYF. CDR3 nucleotide sequence: TGTGCCAGCAGCCTAGTAGAAGGAAACACCATATATTTT.

This clone was observed once. This chain joins TRBV10-3 and TRBJ2-1; 12 bases map to TRBD1. Per germline, CDR1 ENHRY and CDR2 SYGVKD. Losses at the gene ends were 8 bases for V and 9 bases for J; bases not matched to a gene: 5. This CDR3 is built from 13 residues. CDR3 residues: CAIGGQGAGEQFF. CDR3 in DNA: TGTGCCATCGGGGGACAGGGGGCAGGTGAGCAGTTCTTC.

V and J are TRBV2 and TRBJ2-5; 11 bases are a match to TRBD2. J gave up 3 bases and V 0 bases, and 0 bases lay outside the gene matches. The CDR3 covers 15 residues. Germline lookup yields CDR1 SNHLY and CDR2 FYNNEI. The CDR3: CASSEAGLAEETQYF. DNA of the CDR3: TGTGCCAGCAGTGAAGCGGGACTAGCGGAAGAGACCCAGTACTTC.

The rearrangement links TRBV4-2 to TRBJ2-1; 12 bases map to TRBD2. The germline V gene has CDR1 LGHNA and CDR2 YNFKEQ. Unmatched junction bases numbered 6, after V lost 0 bases and J lost 9 bases. The CDR3 sequence is 16 residues long. The CDR3 sequence is CASSQDRLAGVGEQFF. In nucleotides, the CDR3 is TGTGCCAGCAGCCAAGACAGACTAGCGGGAGTCGGTGAGCAGTTCTTC.

The V and J genes are TRBV6-5 and TRBJ2-7; D assignment may be TRBD1 or TRBD2 (6 bases each). This CDR3 is built from 13 residues. Looked up from germline, CDR1 is MNHEY and CDR2 is SVGAGI. V was cut by 7 bases and J by 9 bases, with 19 bases left in between. DNA for the CDR3: TGTGCCAGCACGACCGGGACTGGAGGGGGGCAGTACTTC. Translation gives CASTTGTGGGQYF.

V gene TRBV5-6 combines with J gene TRBJ2-7; D ambiguous. V shed 2 bases and J shed 2 bases, with 5 bases lying between them. The V gene's germline CDR1 is SGHDT and CDR2 YYEEEE. This CDR3 has 12 amino acids. The CDR3 DNA sequence: TGTGCCAGCAGCTTCTGGCCCTACGAGCAGTACTTC. Amino acids: CASSFWPYEQYF.

The chain employs TRBV6-5 and TRBJ2-1, with a possible D match to TRBD2 (6 bases). There are 13 residues in the CDR3. The V gene's germline CDR1 is MNHEY and CDR2 SVGAGI. V lost 5 bases and J lost 9, with 14 bases in between. In nucleotides, the CDR3 is TGTGCCAGCAGTACAAGACTAGTCGGTGAGCAGTTCTTC. Protein: CASSTRLVGEQFF.

The chain joins TRBV27 to TRBJ2-5; 8 bases fit TRBD1. The length of the CDR3 is 16 residues. V shed 0 bases and J 0 bases; nucleotides not matched to a gene: 3. The germline gives CDR1 MNHEY, CDR2 SMNVEV (reference sequence). The CDR3 sequence: CASSLSGTGNQETQYF. The CDR3 region has the DNA TGTGCCAGCAGTTTATCGGGGACAGGAAACCAAGAGACCCAGTACTTC.

This sequence joins TRBV5-1 and TRBJ1-2; 7 bases agree with TRBD1. CDR3 length: 14 residues. The germline CDR1 and CDR2 sequences are SGHRS and YFSETQ. With 0 bases clipped from V and 4 bases from J, the junction kept 3 bases outside the gene matches. The CDR3 spells CASSLGTGVYGYTF. Written as DNA, the CDR3 is TGCGCCAGCAGCTTGGGGACAGGCGTCTATGGCTACACCTTC.

This rearrangement joins TRBV28 to TRBJ1-5; D unresolved. This CDR3 is built from 13 residues. Germline V CDR1 and CDR2: MDHEN, SYDVKM. V was trimmed by 6 bases and J by 3 bases, leaving 9 bases between them. The CDR3: CASSRSANQPQHF. The DNA of the CDR3 is TGTGCCAGCAGCCGATCAGCCAATCAGCCCCAGCATTTT.

Regarding this clone: The germline gene is not matched at one end of the junction; a read error may be the cause. This chain connects TRBV19 to TRBJ1-1; TRBD1 agrees at 7 bases. The V gene's germline CDR1 is LNHDA and CDR2 SQIVND (reference sequence). The CDR3 runs to 15 residues. CDR3 in amino acids: CASSLETGLNTEAFF. DNA of the CDR3: TGTGCCAGTAGTCTAGAGACAGGGCTGAACACTGAAGCTTTCTTT.

The CDR3 sequence is CASSSYRAVDEQFF. The CDR3 nucleotides read TGTGCCAGCAGTTCATACAGGGCTGTGGATGAGCAGTTCTTC. This chain uses TRBV27 with TRBJ2-1; tentative D call: TRBD1 (6 bases). There are 14 residues in the CDR3. The germline V and J ends were trimmed by 4 bases and 8 bases, with 15 bases remaining between them. In germline, CDR1 is MNHEY, CDR2 SMNVEV (reference sequence).

This clone came up once. The genes are TRBV6-4 and TRBJ2-3, with D unclear. Looked up from germline, CDR1 is MRHNA and CDR2 is SNTAGT. Trimming stripped 5 bases from V and 1 base from J, with 10 bases between. CDR3 size: 14 residues. CDR3 coding DNA: TGTGCCAGCAGTCAATCCTGGGGCACAGATACGCAGTATTTT. It yields the protein CASSQSWGTDTQYF.

CDR3 protein: CASSSSMNTEAFF. The DNA for the CDR3 is TGTGCCAGCAGCTCTTCTATGAACACTGAAGCTTTCTTT. The genes are TRBV11-1 and TRBJ1-1; D ambiguous. The CDR3 has 13 amino acids. In germline, CDR1 is SGHAT, CDR2 FQDESV (reference sequence). The germline V and J ends were trimmed by 4 bases and 0 bases, with 6 bases remaining between them.

V usage is TRBV28 and J usage is TRBJ2-1; a possible D gene is TRBD2 (6 bases). Germline CDR1 MDHEN, CDR2 SYDVKM. The CDR3 sequence is 13 residues long. With 5 bases removed from V and 7 bases from J, the gap between germline ends came to 12 bases. The CDR3 DNA is TGTGCCAGCAGTACTAGTCGGGGGAATGAGCAGTTCTTC. Translating it yields CASSTSRGNEQFF.

This chain joins TRBV5-1 and TRBJ2-3; TRBD2 is a possible D gene (6 bases). V dropped 4 bases and J dropped 3 bases, with 18 bases sitting between them. The germline V gene has CDR1 SGHRS and CDR2 YFSETQ. The CDR3 loop spans 16 amino acids. The chain's CDR3 is CASSPDRGVGTDTQYF. The CDR3 region has the DNA TGCGCCAGCAGCCCCGATCGCGGGGTTGGTACAGATACGCAGTATTTT. Full variable domain (remainder filled in from reference TRBV5-1 and TRBJ2-3): KAGVTQTPRYLIKTRGQQVTLSCSPISGHRSVSWYQQTPGQGLQFLFEYFSETQRNKGNFPGRFSGRQFSNSRSEMNVSTLELGDSALYLCASSPDRGVGTDTQYFGPGTRLTVL.

The chain employs TRBV2 and TRBJ2-5; 8 nucleotides align to TRBD2. The germline V gene encodes CDR1 SNHLY and CDR2 FYNNEI. V lost 5 bases, J lost 4 bases, and 6 bases stayed unmatched. The CDR3 contains 14 residues. In DNA, the CDR3 is TGTGCCAGCAGTAGAGGCGGGGGGCGAGAGACCCAGTACTTC. Translated: CASSRGGGRETQYF. Together with reference TRBV2 and TRBJ2-5, the CDR3 gives the full variable domain: EPEVTQTPSHQVTQMGQEVILRCVPISNHLYFYWYRQILGQKVEFLVSFYNNEISEKSEIFDDQFSVERPDGSNFTLKIRSTKLEDSAMYFCASSRGGGRETQYFGPGTRLLVL.

The chain couples TRBV7-2 to TRBJ2-7, with 16 bases lining up with TRBD2. Trimming removed 4 bases from V and 5 bases from J; junction bases left unmatched: 2. Germline CDR1 is SGHTA and CDR2 is FQGNSA. The CDR3 is 15 residues long. The CDR3 DNA sequence: TGTGCCAGCAGCTGGGGACTAGCGGGAGGGGACGAGCAGTACTTC. Translated: CASSWGLAGGDEQYF.